These 31 T cell receptor beta chains share one sample of origin, sequenced in a study of T-cell memory formation after mild COVID-19. TCRdb passed the 5' RACE reads through MiXCR, listing each CDR3 protein once. The repertoire consists of 30,000 to 40,000 distinct CDR3 sequences, with more than 9.5% occurring once and the leading ten covering under 30%. Sequenced material: PBMCs or a T cell subset sorted from them (not recorded which). The receptors were gathered from a man between 18 and 29 years old who had mild COVID-19 (a few samples of this study predate the infection). Cell type and time point are not known.

This clonotype came up many times. The chain is built from TRBV18 and TRBJ1-6; no clear D. The germline V and J ends were trimmed by 3 bases and 8 bases, with 14 bases remaining between them. The CDR3 covers 15 residues. The germline V gene has CDR1 KGHSH and CDR2 LQKENI. The CDR3 loop reads CASSPNQDRDSPLHF. CDR3 nucleotides: TGTGCCAGCTCACCCAACCAGGACCGGGATTCACCCCTCCACTTT.

The table lists this clonotype with many counts. CDR3: CASSPPKIDTQYF. The DNA of the CDR3 is TGTGCCAGCAGCCCCCCCAAAATAGATACGCAGTATTTT. The chain is built from TRBV7-8 and TRBJ2-3; D is ambiguous. The V gene's germline CDR1 is SGHVS and CDR2 FQNEAQ. The ends were cut back, 5 bases at V and 5 bases at J, with 11 bases in the middle. This CDR3 has 13 amino acids.

To note about this clonotype: A read error may explain this, as a much larger clone is one base away. The chain couples TRBV5-1 to TRBJ1-1; D is perhaps TRBD1 (5 bases). The germline V gene has CDR1 SGHRS and CDR2 YFSETQ. V was cut by 3 bases and J by 2 bases, with 8 bases left in between. CDR3 size: 13 residues. The CDR3 reads CASSSQVNTEAFF. The CDR3 DNA is TGCGCCAGCAGCTCACAGGTTAACACTGAAGCTTTCTTT.

The table lists this clonotype with many counts. The rearrangement joins TRBV6-2 or TRBV6-3 to TRBJ2-1; no firm D call. CDR3 length equals 13 residues. The ends were cut back, 4 bases at V and 0 bases at J, with 4 bases in the middle. Germline V gene sequence: CDR1 MNHEY, CDR2 SVGEGT. The CDR3 protein is CASSSSSYNEQFF. In DNA form, the CDR3 reads TGTGCCAGCAGTTCTAGCTCCTACAATGAGCAGTTCTTC.

The chain has TRBV12-3 or TRBV12-4 and TRBJ1-2; D unresolved. The CDR3 consists of 11 residues. Trimming left V 3 bases short and J 5 bases short, with 4 bases between. CDR3 sequence reads: CASSLGYGYTF. The CDR3 region has the DNA TGTGCCAGCAGTTTGGGATATGGCTACACCTTC.

This clonotype occurred many times. The chain uses TRBV5-1 and TRBJ1-5; D is ambiguous. The CDR3 consists of 15 residues. In germline, CDR1 is SGHRS, CDR2 YFSETQ. Trimming shortened V by 0 bases and J by 6 bases, and 13 bases separated the two germline ends. The CDR3 DNA sequence: TGCGCCAGCAGCTTGGATGGAGACTTAACTCAGCCCCAGCATTTT. It specifies CASSLDGDLTQPQHF.

The rearrangement uses TRBV11-3 and TRBJ1-2, with TRBD1 matching over 7 bases. With V trimmed by 0 bases and J by 4 bases, 2 bases remained unmatched. Germline V gene sequence: CDR1 SGHNT, CDR2 YENEEA. This CDR3 has 14 residues. The CDR3 sequence is CASSLDRTGYGYTF. CDR3 DNA sequence: TGTGCCAGCAGCTTAGATCGGACAGGCTATGGCTACACCTTC.

This clonotype was recorded many times. The chain couples TRBV6-2 or TRBV6-3 to TRBJ2-7, with unresolved D. Trimming pared 0 bases from V and 4 bases from J, leaving 4 bases between. Germline V lookup: CDR1 MNHEY, CDR2 SVGEGT. The CDR3 contains 12 residues. The CDR3 loop is CASSYSEYEQYV. The CDR3 DNA follows: TGTGCCAGCAGTTACTCGGAGTACGAGCAGTACGTC.

The table lists this clonotype with many counts. The chain uses TRBV4-3 and TRBJ2-5; D not resolved. Trimming removed 2 bases at V and 4 bases at J, with 11 bases between. This CDR3 spans 14 amino acids. Germline CDR1 and CDR2: LGHNA and YSLEER. Here the CDR3 reads CASSQSRVSETQYF. The CDR3 region has the DNA TGCGCCAGCAGCCAATCCCGGGTTTCAGAGACCCAGTACTTC.

This clonotype was detected ten times or more. The V call is TRBV11-2, the J call TRBJ1-3; D may be TRBD1 (5 bases). V lost 3 bases and J 8 bases, leaving 14 bases between the germline ends. This CDR3 region has 14 residues. Per the germline V gene, CDR1 is SGHAT and CDR2 is FQNNGV. Here the CDR3 DNA reads TGTGCCAGCAGCTTGACAGTAGAGCCATACACCATATATTTT. Its translation is CASSLTVEPYTIYF. Complete variable domain (other parts from reference TRBV11-2 and TRBJ1-3): EAGVAQSPRYKIIEKRQSVAFWCNPISGHATLYWYQQILGQGPKLLIQFQNNGVVDDSQLPKDRFSAERLKGVDSTLKIQPAKLEDSAVYLCASSLTVEPYTIYFGEGSWLTVV.

V usage is TRBV6-2 or TRBV6-3 and J usage is TRBJ2-7; 8 nucleotides align to TRBD2. V shed 5 bases, J shed 3 bases, and the junction held 9 bases outside the gene matches. Germline CDR1 is MNHEY and CDR2 is SVGEGT. The CDR3 is made up of 15 amino acids. In nucleotides, the CDR3 is TGTGCCAGCAGTACCCCAGCGGGAGCCCGCTACGAGCAGTACTTC. Amino acids: CASSTPAGARYEQYF.

This clonotype was picked up many times. The chain couples TRBV30 to TRBJ2-1; the D gene is possibly TRBD1 (6 bases). Trimming took 5 bases from V and 4 from J, leaving 12 bases between them. Germline V gene sequence: CDR1 GTSNPN, CDR2 SVGIG (reference sequence). The length of the CDR3 is 13 residues. The CDR3 loop is CAWQQGEYNEQFF. CDR3 DNA: TGTGCCTGGCAACAGGGAGAATACAATGAGCAGTTCTTC.

This clonotype was picked up many times. V is TRBV12-3 or TRBV12-4 and J is TRBJ2-3; 8 bases match TRBD1. The CDR3 covers 13 residues. The junction had 3 bases not matched to a gene; V was cut back by 6 bases and J by 4 bases. The CDR3: CASSTGQADTQYF. The CDR3 bases are TGTGCCAGCAGCACGGGACAGGCAGATACGCAGTATTTT.

This clonotype was seen many times. The chain couples TRBV5-1 to TRBJ1-2; 7 bases line up with TRBD1. After removal of 3 bases from V and 6 bases from J, the junction contained 5 bases not matched to a gene. Per the germline V gene, CDR1 is SGHRS and CDR2 is YFSETQ. The CDR3 spans 13 residues. CDR3 sequence: CASSYTGDHGYTF. CDR3 nucleotide sequence: TGCGCCAGCAGCTACACAGGGGATCATGGCTACACCTTC.

The table lists this clonotype with many counts. The genes are TRBV7-2 and TRBJ1-2; no definite D call. Germline assignment: CDR1 SGHTA and CDR2 FQGNSA. The V end lost 1 base, the J end lost 4 bases, and 13 bases lay between the germline ends. The CDR3 consists of 15 residues. The CDR3 here is CASSLGPDSSYGYTF. In DNA, the CDR3 is TGTGCCAGCAGCTTAGGGCCCGATTCAAGCTATGGCTACACCTTC. The full variable domain, with the rest looked up from reference TRBV7-2 and TRBJ1-2, is GAGVSQSPSNKVTEKGKDVELRCDPISGHTALYWYRQSLGQGLEFLIYFQGNSAPDKSGLPSDRFSAERTGGSVSTLTIQRTQQEDSAVYLCASSLGPDSSYGYTFGSGTRLTVV.

V is TRBV20-1 and J is TRBJ2-1, with D possibly TRBD2 on 5 matching bases. The CDR3 contains 14 residues. V dropped 1 base and J dropped 4 bases, with 11 bases sitting between them. Germline lookup yields CDR1 DFQATT and CDR2 SNEGSKA (reference sequence). The CDR3 region is CSARGSGVYNEQFF. The CDR3 region has the DNA TGCAGTGCTAGAGGTTCCGGGGTGTACAATGAGCAGTTCTTC.

Ten or more counts support this clonotype. V usage is TRBV5-5 and J usage is TRBJ1-5; tentatively, D is TRBD1 (6 bases). Trimming stripped 6 bases from V and 2 bases from J, with 15 bases between. The CDR3 is 15 amino acids. Germline V lookup: CDR1 SGHKS, CDR2 YYEKEE (reference sequence). This chain's CDR3 is CASTPGALGNQPQHF. CDR3 nucleotides: TGTGCCAGCACCCCAGGGGCTTTGGGCAATCAGCCCCAGCATTTT.

This clonotype was seen many times. CDR3 amino acids: CASSQTSGGYNEQFF. The DNA of the CDR3 is TGTGCCAGCAGCCAGACTAGCGGGGGGTACAATGAGCAGTTCTTC. V is TRBV6-1 and J is TRBJ2-1; 13 positions agree with TRBD2. Germline V gives CDR1 MNHNS, CDR2 SASEGT. J gave up 4 bases and V 6 bases, and 3 bases lay outside the gene matches. The CDR3 is made up of 15 amino acids.

This clonotype was seen ten or more times. CDR3 in DNA: TGTGCCAGCAGCGTAGCTACGACGATCGGGGAGCTGTTTTTT. This codes for CASSVATTIGELFF. The genes are TRBV9 and TRBJ2-2; D gene ambiguous. The germline gives CDR1 SGDLS, CDR2 YYNGEE. This CDR3 contains 14 residues. Trimming pared 0 bases from V and 7 bases from J, leaving 10 bases between.

This clonotype was observed at least ten times. V usage is TRBV5-1 and J usage is TRBJ2-7; tentative D call: TRBD2 (6 bases). V was clipped by 4 bases and J by 6 bases, with 14 bases between them. This CDR3 has 13 residues. Germline-derived CDR1 and CDR2 are SGHRS and YFSETQ. CDR3 bases: TGCGCCAGCAGCAAGGGACTCTCTCTCGAGCAGTACTTC. This codes for CASSKGLSLEQYF.

This clonotype appeared many times. This chain connects TRBV5-5 to TRBJ1-2; 12 nucleotides agree with TRBD1. The CDR3 has 15 amino acids. Per germline, CDR1 SGHKS and CDR2 YYEKEE (reference sequence). Unmatched junction bases numbered 8, after V lost 3 bases and J lost 8 bases. CDR3 region: CASSSPGQGAGGYTF. The CDR3 nucleotides are TGTGCCAGCAGCTCGCCGGGACAGGGGGCGGGGGGCTACACCTTC. The variable domain in full, completed from reference TRBV5-5 and TRBJ1-2, reads DAGVTQSPTHLIKTRGQQVTLRCSPISGHKSVSWYQQVLGQGPQFIFQYYEKEERGRGNFPDRFSARQFPNYSSELNVNALLLGDSALYLCASSSPGQGAGGYTFGSGTRLTVV.

This clonotype was detected ten times or more. The chain combines TRBV6-2 or TRBV6-3 with TRBJ2-1; no clear D. The CDR3 runs to 14 residues. V was clipped by 0 bases and J by 6 bases, with 9 bases between them. CDR1 is MNHEY, CDR2 SVGEGT, per germline. The CDR3 here is CASSYSSNFNEQFF. CDR3 DNA: TGTGCCAGCAGTTACTCTTCGAATTTCAATGAGCAGTTCTTC.

This clonotype was seen ten or more times. The chain has TRBV6-5 and TRBJ1-2; a possible D gene is TRBD1 (5 bases). Trimming took 4 bases from V and 9 from J, leaving 21 bases between them. The CDR3 extends over 15 amino acids. Germline V gives CDR1 MNHEY, CDR2 SVGAGI. The CDR3 DNA is TGTGCCAGCAGTTCCCGGGGGACGGCGGGAAGGAGCTACACCTTC. Its protein product is CASSSRGTAGRSYTF.

This clonotype occurred once. Compared with germline, one end of the junction differs, possibly owing to a read error. This chain connects TRBV7-7 to TRBJ2-5; a possible D gene is TRBD1 (5 bases). Germline V lookup: CDR1 SSHAT, CDR2 FNYEAQ (reference sequence). The CDR3 loop spans 15 amino acids. CDR3 loop: CASSPGQGVRETQYF. In DNA, the CDR3 is TGTGCTAGCAGCCCAGGTCAGGGTGTGAGGGAGACCCAGTACTTC. The full variable domain, rest sourced from reference TRBV7-7 and TRBJ2-5, is GAGVSQSPRYKVTKRGQDVTLRCDPISSHATLYWYQQALGQGPEFLTYFNYEAQPDKSGLPSDRFSAERPEGSISTLTIQRTEQRDSAMYRCASSPGQGVRETQYFGPGTRLLVL.

This rearrangement joins TRBV7-2 to TRBJ1-6, with D possibly TRBD1 on 6 matching bases. The CDR3 runs to 14 residues. The V end lost 3 bases, the J end lost 7 bases, and 10 bases lay between the germline ends. In germline, CDR1 is SGHTA, CDR2 FQGNSA. The CDR3 loop reads CASSFWQGNSPLHF. The CDR3 DNA follows: TGTGCCAGCAGCTTTTGGCAGGGGAATTCACCCCTCCACTTT.

This sequence joins TRBV10-3 and TRBJ2-3; maybe TRBD2 (6 bases). The V end lost 6 bases, the J end lost 0 bases, and 7 bases lay between the germline ends. Germline loops: CDR1 ENHRY, CDR2 SYGVKD. This CDR3 spans 13 amino acids. The DNA of the CDR3 is TGTGCCATCAGGGGGACTAGCACAGATACGCAGTATTTT. Protein: CAIRGTSTDTQYF.

A few counts support this clonotype. The J gene is TRBJ1-1, the V gene TRBV28, with D perhaps TRBD1 (5 bases). V lost 7 bases, J lost 6 bases, and 18 bases lay in between. CDR3 size: 14 residues. Germline CDR1 MDHEN, CDR2 SYDVKM. CDR3 bases: TGTGCCAGCACCTCCGGAGGGGCGACCTCTGAAGCTTTCTTT. Protein sequence: CASTSGGATSEAFF.

The table lists this clonotype with many counts. The chain combines TRBV5-5 with TRBJ1-5; a weak D match, TRBD1 (5 bases). Between the trimmed V and J ends, which lost 0 bases and 2 bases, there was a span of 6 bases. The CDR3 is 14 amino acids. Looked up from germline, CDR1 is SGHKS and CDR2 is YYEKEE (reference sequence). The CDR3 sequence is CASSLGGGNQPQHF. In DNA, the CDR3 is TGTGCCAGCAGCTTGGGGGGGGGCAATCAGCCCCAGCATTTT.

This clonotype was detected only a few times. The V and J genes are TRBV24-1 and TRBJ2-3; the match to TRBD2 covers 11 bases. The CDR3 is made up of 17 amino acids. J lost 2 bases, V lost 2 bases, and 5 bases had no gene match. Per germline, CDR1 KGHDR and CDR2 SFDVKD. The CDR3 region is CATSDSPGLADTDTQYF. In nucleotides, the CDR3 is TGTGCCACCAGTGATTCCCCGGGACTAGCGGACACAGATACGCAGTATTTT.

This clonotype was recorded at least ten times. The rearrangement joins TRBV4-3 to TRBJ2-1; D may be TRBD1 or TRBD2 (5 bases each). The CDR3 is made up of 19 amino acids. The V gene lost 1 base and the J gene lost 8 bases, with 27 bases spanning the gap. CDR1 and CDR2 (germline): LGHNA, YSLEER. In nucleotides, the CDR3 is TGCGCCAGCAGCCAAGTGGGGGACGGGACCTACGGTGCCCGCGATGAGCAGTTCTTC. Amino acids: CASSQVGDGTYGARDEQFF.

This clonotype has a handful of counts. This chain uses TRBV7-2 with TRBJ2-6; D might be TRBD1 (5 bases). V lost 6 bases and J lost 1, with 10 bases in between. There are 15 residues in the CDR3. Germline V gene sequence: CDR1 SGHTA, CDR2 FQGNSA. The CDR3 DNA is TGTGCCAGCAGTACCTCAGGGTCTGGGGCCAACGTCCTGACTTTC. Its translation: CASSTSGSGANVLTF.